A selection of T cell receptor beta chains follows, all from one sample in a study of CD8+ T cells in alopecia areata. Libraries were prepared by immunoSEQ multiplex PCR; TCRdb keeps only in-frame clonotypes and omits some of them. The sample lists 250,000 to 350,000 clones; about 62% were seen once. Sequences were derived from CD4+ T cells sorted from blood, sampled around week 53, from a patient treated with tofacitinib. Source of these receptors: a human donor with alopecia areata. Each CDR3 is given with its conserved first and last residue. D genes are given only for firm matches. A clone size is listed for some rows: how often the clone was seen (once, few, many), or a class if it is expanded.

v_gene	abundance	j_gene	d_gene	CDR3nt	CDR3aa
TRBV5-1	NA	TRBJ1-5	NA	TGCGCCAGCAGCTCAAGCCCTTACGATCAGCCCCAGCATTTT	CASSSSPYDQPQHF
TRBV19	NA	TRBJ2-6	NA	TGTGCCAGTAGTATAGTCAGCTCTGGGGCCAACGTCCTGACTTTC	CASSIVSSGANVLTF
TRBV19	few	TRBJ1-5	NA	TGTGCCAGTAATCAGGGAGTAAGCAATCAGCCCCAGCATTTT	CASNQGVSNQPQHF
TRBV29-1	NA	TRBJ2-5	NA	TGCAGCGTTGATGCAGGCGGCGAGACCCAGTACTTC	CSVDAGGETQYF
TRBV30	few	TRBJ1-1	TRBD1	TGTGCCTGGTACCGGGACAGGCCGAACACTGAAGCTTTCTTT	CAWYRDRPNTEAFF
TRBV2	NA	TRBJ2-7	NA	TGTGCCAGCAGTGATGCGGCCCACTACGAGCAGTACTTC	CASSDAAHYEQYF
TRBV29-1	few	TRBJ1-1	NA	TGCACTAGCCCTGAAGCTTTCTTT	CTSPEAFF
TRBV29-1	NA	TRBJ1-1	NA	TGCAGCCCGACCGAAGCCAGGGGCCTGAACACTGAAGCTTTCTTT	CSPTEARGLNTEAFF
TRBV27	few	TRBJ1-2	NA	TGTGCCAGCAGGGAAGGGTACAGCTATGGCTACACCTTC	CASREGYSYGYTF
TRBV5-1	NA	TRBJ2-1	NA	TGCGCCAGCAGCTTGGGGGGGACACCGAGCTCCTACAATGAGCAGTTCTTC	CASSLGGTPSSYNEQFF
TRBV30	NA	TRBJ2-5	NA	TGTGCCTGGAGGCCCAATGCTGAGACCCAGTACTTC	CAWRPNAETQYF
TRBV7-3	NA	TRBJ2-3	TRBD2	TGTGCCAGTGGGACTAGCGGGGCCGCTAGCACAGATACGCAGTATTTT	CASGTSGAASTDTQYF
TRBV11-2	few	TRBJ2-3	NA	TGTGCCAGCAGCTTAAGAAGTTCTAGCGTGTCAGCAGATACGCAGTATTTT	CASSLRSSSVSADTQYF
TRBV19	few	TRBJ1-1	TRBD1	TGTGCCAGTATGGACAGGGGAATGAACACTGAAGCTTTCTTT	CASMDRGMNTEAFF
TRBV18	NA	TRBJ2-1	NA	TGTGCCAGCTCACTACAGGGTGGTTCCTACAATGAGCAGTTCTTC	CASSLQGGSYNEQFF
TRBV7-2	few	TRBJ2-1	TRBD2	TGTGCCAGCAGCTTAGCGAGCGGGGGGTTTTCCTTTTACAATGAGCAGTTCTTC	CASSLASGGFSFYNEQFF
TRBV7-9	NA	TRBJ1-1	NA	TGTGCCAGCACCTTGGGAGGGACGACTGAAGCTTTCTTT	CASTLGGTTEAFF
TRBV4-1	NA	TRBJ2-2	NA	TGCGCCAGCAGCCAAGGTGGGCACGGGGAGCTGTTTTTT	CASSQGGHGELFF
TRBV6-5	few	TRBJ1-1	NA	TGTGCCAGCAGTTACGGCCCGAACACTGAAGCTTTCTTT	CASSYGPNTEAFF
TRBV9	NA	TRBJ2-7	TRBD1	TGTGCCAGCAGCACCGGGACAGCTTACGAGCAGTACTTC	CASSTGTAYEQYF
TRBV19	many	TRBJ2-7	NA	TGTGCCAGTAGTAGAGGGGACTACGAGCAGTACTTC	CASSRGDYEQYF
TRBV15	NA	TRBJ2-1	TRBD1	TGTGCCACCAGCACCCGACAGGGAGAAGGTGAGCAGTTCTTC	CATSTRQGEGEQFF
TRBV30	NA	TRBJ2-5	TRBD1	TGTGCCTGGGATGGACAGGGAGTAGAGACCCAGTACTTC	CAWDGQGVETQYF
TRBV14	few	TRBJ2-2	NA	TGTGCCAGCAGCCAGTCCCTTACCGGGGAGCTGTTTTTT	CASSQSLTGELFF
TRBV7-2	few	TRBJ2-2	NA	TGTGCCAGCAGCTTAGGCGTTGGGGAGCTGTTTTTT	CASSLGVGELFF
TRBV7-8	few	TRBJ2-5	NA	TGTGCCAGCACCCCCCCGGAGCGACAAGAGACCCAGTACTTC	CASTPPERQETQYF
TRBV7-9	few	TRBJ2-3	NA	TGTGCCAGCACCAGCGACCCAGGTCTCACAGATACGCAGTATTTT	CASTSDPGLTDTQYF
TRBV29-1	few	TRBJ1-2	NA	TGCAGCGTTGAAAGGGACGGGTTGGAGGGCTACACCTTC	CSVERDGLEGYTF
TRBV30	NA	TRBJ2-2	NA	TGTGCCTGGAGTGTACACAGGTTTATTGCCGGGGAGCTGTTTTTT	CAWSVHRFIAGELFF
TRBV29-1	few	TRBJ1-1	NA	TGCAGCGTTGGCGCCCTCAGGGAAGCTTTCTTT	CSVGALREAFF
TRBV7-2	few	TRBJ2-2	NA	TGTGCCAGCAGCTTAGAACACATGAACACCGGGGAGCTGTTTTTT	CASSLEHMNTGELFF
TRBV29-1	few	TRBJ2-1	NA	TGCAGCGTTGATAATAGGGAGGTCTCCTACAATGAGCAGTTCTTC	CSVDNREVSYNEQFF
TRBV25-1	NA	TRBJ2-5	TRBD1	TGTGCCAGCAGTGGGCCGGGACAGCAAGAGACCCAGTACTTC	CASSGPGQQETQYF
TRBV27	NA	TRBJ2-5	NA	TGTGCCAGCAGTCCCCGAGTGGGGACCCAGTACTTC	CASSPRVGTQYF
TRBV6-6	NA	TRBJ1-4	NA	TGTGCCAGCAGTTTCCTAACAGGGAGGAAGAATGAAAAACTGTTTTTT	CASSFLTGRKNEKLFF
TRBV4-1	NA	TRBJ1-4	NA	TGCGCCAGCAGCCAGGAAGGGACCCATGAAAAACTGTTTTTT	CASSQEGTHEKLFF
TRBV25-1	NA	TRBJ2-7	TRBD1	TGTGCCAGCGGTTCGGACAGGGGGGCCCGTTGCAGGGACTTC	CASGSDRGARCRDF
TRBV30	few	TRBJ1-5	NA	TGTGCCTGGAGTGTACAACAGGGTGGGAATCAGCCCCAGCATTTT	CAWSVQQGGNQPQHF
TRBV29-1	NA	TRBJ2-4	NA	TGCAGCGTTGGGCACTCAGCCAAAAACATTCAGTACTTC	CSVGHSAKNIQYF
TRBV19	many	TRBJ2-3	NA	TGTGCCAGTAGTATCATGGGCACAGATACGCAGTATTTT	CASSIMGTDTQYF
TRBV13	NA	TRBJ2-7	NA	TGTGCCAGCAGCTCCTTATTAAGCTCCTACGAGCAGTACTTC	CASSSLLSSYEQYF
TRBV9	NA	TRBJ2-7	NA	TGTGCCAGCAGCGTAGATAGCGTCGCCTACGAGCAGTACTTC	CASSVDSVAYEQYF
TRBV7-3	few	TRBJ2-1	NA	TGTGCCAGCAGCTTTCTCGTGGGAGGTGGGGAGCAGTTCTTC	CASSFLVGGGEQFF
TRBV15	NA	TRBJ2-7	TRBD1	TGTGCCACCAGCACGCCCCGGACAGGCACCCTGGGGGAGCAGTACTTC	CATSTPRTGTLGEQYF